The 15 T cell receptor beta chains reported below all come from one sample, sequenced in a study of blood T cell repertoires in COVID-19 (TCRdb year 2020). Receptor libraries were prepared by the immunoSEQ multiplex PCR assay. TCRdb took this table from immuneACCESS and kept in-frame rearrangements with V and J called. Such tables lack part of the clones; where checked against another copy, unresolved V genes explain under half of the gap, and the rest is unexplained. The sample table lists about 170,000 clones, about four fifths of them with a count of one. The top ten clonotypes cover about 1.9% of the sample. The source material was peripheral blood. The receptors were gathered from a woman of 80 years or more with acute or convalescent COVID-19.

A few counts support this clone. The chain links TRBV11-3 to TRBJ2-7; possibly TRBD1 for D (6 bases). The ends were cut back, 4 bases at V and 2 bases at J, with 30 bases in the middle. The CDR3 is 20 residues long. Germline V gene data show CDR1 as SGHNT and CDR2 as YENEEA. CDR3 DNA sequence: TGTGCCAGCAGCTCAGGGTGGACAGACCCTAATCCCTCGGAACCCTACGAGCAGTACTTC. Translated, it gives CASSSGWTDPNPSEPYEQYF.

The V and J genes are TRBV2 and TRBJ2-5; 9 nucleotides line up with TRBD1. CDR1 is SNHLY and CDR2 is FYNNEI in the germline V gene. Trimming at V came to 1 base and at J to 3 bases, leaving 3 bases not matched to a gene. This CDR3 contains 15 residues. The CDR3 spells CASSEDRGRKETQYF. The CDR3 nucleotides read TGTGCCAGCAGTGAAGACAGGGGGCGAAAAGAGACCCAGTACTTC. The entire variable domain, with the rest obtained from reference TRBV2 and TRBJ2-5, is as follows: EPEVTQTPSHQVTQMGQEVILRCVPISNHLYFYWYRQILGQKVEFLVSFYNNEISEKSEIFDDQFSVERPDGSNFTLKIRSTKLEDSAMYFCASSEDRGRKETQYFGPGTRLLVL.

This clone was observed a few times. A read error may account for a junction end that differs from germline. This chain joins TRBV7-9 and TRBJ1-6; possibly TRBD1 for D (5 bases). The CDR3 extends over 15 amino acids. CDR1 and CDR2 from the germline V gene are SEHNR and FQNEAQ (reference sequence). CDR3 loop: CASTLGRASNSPLHF. CDR3 nucleotide sequence: TGTGCCAGCACCTTAGGCAGGGCTTCAAATTCACCCCTCCACTTT.

This rearrangement joins TRBV5-4 to TRBJ1-2, with D uncertain. CDR1 and CDR2 (germline): SGHNT, YYREEE (reference sequence). With 3 bases removed from V and 6 bases from J, the gap between germline ends came to 15 bases. This CDR3 has 14 residues. The DNA for the CDR3 is TGTGCCAGCAGCTCGCGTACGAGGGTAGATGGCTACACCTTC. Translation gives CASSSRTRVDGYTF.

Ten or more counts support this clone. The genes are TRBV2 and TRBJ1-2; D remains unclear. V was trimmed by 2 bases and J by 2 bases, leaving 6 bases between them. CDR3 size: 13 residues. Germline CDR1 SNHLY, CDR2 FYNNEI. The CDR3, as DNA: TGTGCCAGCAGTGAAAACTTCAACTATGGCTACACCTTC. This sequence encodes CASSENFNYGYTF.

This clone occurred a few times. This chain joins TRBV14 and TRBJ1-1, with D hard to call. There are 14 residues in the CDR3. Deletions cut 4 bases from V and 1 base from J, with 10 bases between. Germline loops: CDR1 SGHDN, CDR2 FVKESK. Written as DNA, the CDR3 is TGTGCCAGCAGCCCCGGGATTCAGAACACTGAAGCTTTCTTT. It specifies CASSPGIQNTEAFF.

This chain connects TRBV3-1 (or the pseudogene TRBV3-2) to TRBJ1-2, with 10 nucleotides matching TRBD1. V dropped 2 bases and J dropped 2; count of bases not matched to a gene: 11. Germline V gives CDR1 LGHDT, CDR2 YNNKEL (reference sequence). The CDR3 is 18 amino acids. CDR3 in DNA: TGTGCCAGCAGCCAAAAAAGTAAGGACAGGGGGTCAAACTATGGCTACACCTTC. It codes for CASSQKSKDRGSNYGYTF.

This clone was seen a single time. V gene TRBV28 combines with J gene TRBJ2-3; 9 bases are shared with TRBD1. The germline CDR1 and CDR2 sequences are MDHEN and SYDVKM. The V gene end was trimmed by 6 bases and the J gene end by 3 bases; junction bases not matched to a gene: 13. CDR3 length: 17 amino acids. The CDR3 sequence: CASRPPSGTGQTDTQYF. In nucleotides, the CDR3 is TGTGCCAGCAGACCCCCGTCCGGGACAGGGCAGACAGATACGCAGTATTTT.

This rearrangement joins TRBV7-9 to TRBJ1-2; D ambiguous. Germline CDR1 reads SEHNR; CDR2 reads FQNEAQ (reference sequence). Trimming stripped 10 bases from V and 0 bases from J, with 9 bases between. This CDR3 comprises 12 residues. Here the CDR3 DNA reads TGTGCCACCGGGGAGGCTAACTATGGCTACACCTTC. This encodes CATGEANYGYTF.

This chain connects TRBV27 to TRBJ1-5; D ambiguous. The germline V and J ends were trimmed by 6 bases and 0 bases, with 9 bases remaining between them. The CDR3 runs 14 residues. CDR1 is MNHEY and CDR2 is SMNVEV in the germline V gene (reference sequence). The CDR3 loop reads CASSPVYSNQPQHF. Written as DNA, the CDR3 is TGTGCCAGCAGCCCCGTATATAGCAATCAGCCCCAGCATTTT.

This chain uses TRBV2 with TRBJ2-7, with D possibly being TRBD2 (5 bases). This CDR3 spans 12 amino acids. Trimming shortened V by 6 bases and J by 2 bases, and 8 bases separated the two germline ends. CDR1 and CDR2 from the germline V gene are SNHLY and FYNNEI. CDR3 in amino acids: CASRMRAYEQYF. The CDR3, as DNA: TGTGCCAGCAGGATGCGGGCCTACGAGCAGTACTTC.

In this sample, this clone turned up a few times. V is TRBV19 and J is TRBJ1-5; 7 bases map to TRBD1. The length of the CDR3 is 16 residues. Germline V gene sequence: CDR1 LNHDA, CDR2 SQIVND (reference sequence). Trimming removed 1 base from V and 6 bases from J; junction bases left unmatched: 9. CDR3 in DNA: TGTGCCAGTAGTATAGGCGACAGGGTAAATCGTCAGCCCCAGCATTTT. This gives the protein CASSIGDRVNRQPQHF.

V gene TRBV28 combines with J gene TRBJ2-7; 10 nucleotides align to TRBD2. The trim removed 3 bases at V and 7 bases at J, leaving 6 bases unmatched. Per the germline V gene, CDR1 is MDHEN and CDR2 is SYDVKM. The CDR3 sequence is 14 residues long. Here the CDR3 DNA reads TGTGCCAGCAGTTTTAGCGGGGGGCCGTGGGAGCAGTACTTC. Translated, it gives CASSFSGGPWEQYF.

J is TRBJ2-3 and V is TRBV30, with 12 bases lining up with TRBD2. V gave up 3 bases and J gave up 3 bases; unmatched junction bases: 7. The CDR3 has 16 residues. Germline CDR1 and CDR2: GTSNPN and SVGIG (reference sequence). This CDR3 is CAWSQLTSGSTDTQYF. The CDR3 coding sequence is TGTGCCTGGAGCCAACTGACTAGCGGGAGTACAGATACGCAGTATTTT.

The chain recombines TRBV28 with TRBJ2-1; D perhaps matches TRBD1 (8 bases). The V gene's germline CDR1 is MDHEN and CDR2 SYDVKM. The CDR3 runs to 16 residues. Trimming took off 4 bases at V and 6 bases at J, with 19 bases between the two ends. CDR3 in DNA: TGTGCCAGCAGTTCTACAGGGGGGGCCAAGAGCAATGAGCAGTTCTTC. Translation: CASSSTGGAKSNEQFF.